This T cell receptor (beta chain) was observed in a study of blood T cell repertoires in COVID-19. Study information: Material from acute and convalescent COVID-19 was sourced from the United States, Italy and Spain. PBMCs, B-cell-depleted T cells, or T cells were the source of the cDNA or gDNA that made up the material.

From germline, CDR1 is SEHNR and CDR2 FQNEAQ (reference sequence). This CDR3 spans 15 amino acids. Deletions cut 1 base from V and 4 bases from J, with 14 bases between. Source study methods: Amplified reference gene primers provided the basis for estimating nucleated cell counts. The table came from immunoSEQ multiplex PCR; TCRdb's copy has only in-frame clones and leaves some out. V and J calls and clone size follow that table, whereas D and trimming were derived from the DNA. The table records some 320,000 clones, around 85% of them present only once. Specimen: peripheral blood. V usage is TRBV7-9 and J usage is TRBJ2-7; D perhaps matches TRBD1 (6 bases). This clonotype was sampled from a human donor in a cohort sampled during active COVID-19. CDR3 in DNA: TGTGCCAGCAGCTTAGTTGGGACACAATCTTACGAGCAGTACTTC. It translates to CASSLVGTQSYEQYF.